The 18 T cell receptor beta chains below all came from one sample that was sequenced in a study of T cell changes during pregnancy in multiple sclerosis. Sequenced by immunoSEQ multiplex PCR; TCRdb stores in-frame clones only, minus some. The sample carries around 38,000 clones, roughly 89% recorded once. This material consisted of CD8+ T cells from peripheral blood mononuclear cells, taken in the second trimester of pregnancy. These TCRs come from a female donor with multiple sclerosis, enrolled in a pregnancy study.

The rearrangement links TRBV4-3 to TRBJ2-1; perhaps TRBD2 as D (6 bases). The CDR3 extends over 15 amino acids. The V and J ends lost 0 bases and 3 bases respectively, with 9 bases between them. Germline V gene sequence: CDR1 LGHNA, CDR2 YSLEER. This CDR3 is CASSQDPDYYNEQFF. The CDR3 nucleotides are TGCGCCAGCAGCCAAGATCCGGACTACTACAATGAGCAGTTCTTC.

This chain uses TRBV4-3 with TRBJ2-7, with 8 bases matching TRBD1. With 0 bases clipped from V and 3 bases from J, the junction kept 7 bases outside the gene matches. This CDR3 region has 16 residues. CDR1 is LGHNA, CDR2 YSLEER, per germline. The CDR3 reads CASSQDSGQGGYEQYF. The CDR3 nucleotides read TGCGCCAGCAGCCAAGACTCTGGACAGGGTGGCTACGAGCAGTACTTC.

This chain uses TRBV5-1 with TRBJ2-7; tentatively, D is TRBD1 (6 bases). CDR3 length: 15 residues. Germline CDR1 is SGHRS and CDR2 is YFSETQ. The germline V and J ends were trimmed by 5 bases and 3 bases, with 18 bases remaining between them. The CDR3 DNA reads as TGCGCCAGCAGTTTCAGACAGGCGACGATCTACGAGCAGTACTTC. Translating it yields CASSFRQATIYEQYF. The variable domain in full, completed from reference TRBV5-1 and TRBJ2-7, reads KAGVTQTPRYLIKTRGQQVTLSCSPISGHRSVSWYQQTPGQGLQFLFEYFSETQRNKGNFPGRFSGRQFSNSRSEMNVSTLELGDSALYLCASSFRQATIYEQYFGPGTRLTVT.

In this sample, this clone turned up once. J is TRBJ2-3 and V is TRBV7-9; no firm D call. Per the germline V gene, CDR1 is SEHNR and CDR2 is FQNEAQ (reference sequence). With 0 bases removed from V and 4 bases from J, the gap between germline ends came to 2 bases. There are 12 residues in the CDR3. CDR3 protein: CASSLAADTQYF. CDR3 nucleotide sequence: TGTGCCAGCAGCTTAGCCGCAGATACGCAGTATTTT.

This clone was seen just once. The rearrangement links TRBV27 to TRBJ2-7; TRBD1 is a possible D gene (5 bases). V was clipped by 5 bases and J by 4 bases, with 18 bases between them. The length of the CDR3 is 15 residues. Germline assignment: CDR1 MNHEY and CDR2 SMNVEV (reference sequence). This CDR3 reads CASSPEPTGEYEQYF. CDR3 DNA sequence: TGTGCCAGCAGTCCAGAACCCACAGGAGAATACGAGCAGTACTTC.

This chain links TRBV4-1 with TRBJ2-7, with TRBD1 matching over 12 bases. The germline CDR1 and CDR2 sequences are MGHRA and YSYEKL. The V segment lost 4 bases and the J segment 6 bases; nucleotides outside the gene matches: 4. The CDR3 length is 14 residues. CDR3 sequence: CASSLGQGAVEQYF. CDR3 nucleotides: TGCGCCAGCAGCCTGGGACAGGGGGCGGTCGAGCAGTACTTC.

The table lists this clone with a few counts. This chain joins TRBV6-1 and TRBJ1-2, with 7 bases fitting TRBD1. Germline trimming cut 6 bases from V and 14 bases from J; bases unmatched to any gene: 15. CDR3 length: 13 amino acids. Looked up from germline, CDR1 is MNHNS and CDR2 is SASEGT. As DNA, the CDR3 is TGTGCCAGCAGACATACGACAGGGTTAGAGGCTACCTTC. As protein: CASRHTTGLEATF.

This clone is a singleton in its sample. The CDR3, as DNA: TGCAGCGCCCGGACGGGGGGCGGCTACAATGAGCAGTTCTTC. This translates into CSARTGGGYNEQFF. The J gene is TRBJ2-1, the V gene TRBV29-1; tentative D call: TRBD2 (7 bases). Trimming took off 7 bases at V and 3 bases at J, with 16 bases between the two ends. Looked up from germline, CDR1 is SQVTM and CDR2 is ANQGSEA. The CDR3 runs to 14 residues.

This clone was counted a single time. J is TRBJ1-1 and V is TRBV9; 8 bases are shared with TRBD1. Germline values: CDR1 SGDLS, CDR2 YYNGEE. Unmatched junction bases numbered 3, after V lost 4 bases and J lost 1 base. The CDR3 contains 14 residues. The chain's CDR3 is CASSHGQGNTEAFF. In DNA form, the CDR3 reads TGTGCCAGCAGCCATGGACAGGGGAACACTGAAGCTTTCTTT.

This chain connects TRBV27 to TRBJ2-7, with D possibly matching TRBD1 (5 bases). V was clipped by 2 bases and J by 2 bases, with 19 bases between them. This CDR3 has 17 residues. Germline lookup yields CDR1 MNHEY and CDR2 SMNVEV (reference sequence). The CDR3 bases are TGTGCCAGCAGTTTAAGCAATCCAGGGTTCCGAACCTACGAGCAGTACTTC. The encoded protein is CASSLSNPGFRTYEQYF.

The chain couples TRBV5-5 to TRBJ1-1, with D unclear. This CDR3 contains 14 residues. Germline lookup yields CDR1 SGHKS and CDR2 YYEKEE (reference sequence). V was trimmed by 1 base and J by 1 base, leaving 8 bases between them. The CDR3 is CASSLQTANTEAFF. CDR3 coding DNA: TGTGCCAGCAGCTTGCAAACAGCGAACACTGAAGCTTTCTTT.

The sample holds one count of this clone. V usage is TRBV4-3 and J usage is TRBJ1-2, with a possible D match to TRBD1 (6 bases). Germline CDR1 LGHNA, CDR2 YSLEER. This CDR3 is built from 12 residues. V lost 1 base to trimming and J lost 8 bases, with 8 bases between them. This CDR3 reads CASSQGGQGYTF. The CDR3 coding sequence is TGCGCCAGCAGCCAAGGCGGACAGGGCTACACCTTC.

CDR3 sequence: CASSSRQGDYGYTF. Here the CDR3 DNA reads TGTGCCAGCAGCTCGCGACAGGGAGACTATGGCTACACCTTC. This chain joins TRBV7-9 and TRBJ1-2; 7 bases fit TRBD1. CDR1 and CDR2 from the germline V gene are SEHNR and FQNEAQ (reference sequence). Trimming cost V 4 bases and J 3 bases; bases outside gene matches: 5. This CDR3 contains 14 residues.

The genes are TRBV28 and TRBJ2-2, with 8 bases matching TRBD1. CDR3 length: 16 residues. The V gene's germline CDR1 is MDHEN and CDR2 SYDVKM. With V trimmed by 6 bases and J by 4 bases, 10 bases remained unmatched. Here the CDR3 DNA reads TGTGCCAGCAGAAGCAACAGGGGGGTGAGCACCGGGGAGCTGTTTTTT. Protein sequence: CASRSNRGVSTGELFF.

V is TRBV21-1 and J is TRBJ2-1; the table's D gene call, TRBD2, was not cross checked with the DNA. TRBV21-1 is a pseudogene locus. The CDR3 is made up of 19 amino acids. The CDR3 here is CASSKRWTSGGRSYNEQFF. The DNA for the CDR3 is TGTGCCAGCAGCAAGCGTTGGACTAGCGGGGGCCGCTCCTACAATGAGCAGTTCTTC.

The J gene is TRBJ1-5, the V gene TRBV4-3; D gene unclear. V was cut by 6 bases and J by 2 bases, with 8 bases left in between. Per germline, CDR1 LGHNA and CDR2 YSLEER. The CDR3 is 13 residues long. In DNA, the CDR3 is TGCGCCAGCAGTCCGTCTGGCAATCAGCCCCAGCATTTT. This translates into CASSPSGNQPQHF.

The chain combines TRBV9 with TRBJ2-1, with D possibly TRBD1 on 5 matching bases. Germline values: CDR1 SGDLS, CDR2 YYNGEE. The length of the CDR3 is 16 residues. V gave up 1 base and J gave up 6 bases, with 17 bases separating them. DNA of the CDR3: TGTGCCAGCAGCGTAAATCCGGACACTACGGGCAATGAGCAGTTCTTC. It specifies CASSVNPDTTGNEQFF.

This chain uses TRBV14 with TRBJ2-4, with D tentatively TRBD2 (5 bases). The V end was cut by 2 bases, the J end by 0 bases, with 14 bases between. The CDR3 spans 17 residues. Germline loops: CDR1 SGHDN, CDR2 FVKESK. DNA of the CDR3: TGTGCCAGCAGCCAAACGGGCCAGGAGGTAGCCAAAAACATTCAGTACTTC. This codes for CASSQTGQEVAKNIQYF.